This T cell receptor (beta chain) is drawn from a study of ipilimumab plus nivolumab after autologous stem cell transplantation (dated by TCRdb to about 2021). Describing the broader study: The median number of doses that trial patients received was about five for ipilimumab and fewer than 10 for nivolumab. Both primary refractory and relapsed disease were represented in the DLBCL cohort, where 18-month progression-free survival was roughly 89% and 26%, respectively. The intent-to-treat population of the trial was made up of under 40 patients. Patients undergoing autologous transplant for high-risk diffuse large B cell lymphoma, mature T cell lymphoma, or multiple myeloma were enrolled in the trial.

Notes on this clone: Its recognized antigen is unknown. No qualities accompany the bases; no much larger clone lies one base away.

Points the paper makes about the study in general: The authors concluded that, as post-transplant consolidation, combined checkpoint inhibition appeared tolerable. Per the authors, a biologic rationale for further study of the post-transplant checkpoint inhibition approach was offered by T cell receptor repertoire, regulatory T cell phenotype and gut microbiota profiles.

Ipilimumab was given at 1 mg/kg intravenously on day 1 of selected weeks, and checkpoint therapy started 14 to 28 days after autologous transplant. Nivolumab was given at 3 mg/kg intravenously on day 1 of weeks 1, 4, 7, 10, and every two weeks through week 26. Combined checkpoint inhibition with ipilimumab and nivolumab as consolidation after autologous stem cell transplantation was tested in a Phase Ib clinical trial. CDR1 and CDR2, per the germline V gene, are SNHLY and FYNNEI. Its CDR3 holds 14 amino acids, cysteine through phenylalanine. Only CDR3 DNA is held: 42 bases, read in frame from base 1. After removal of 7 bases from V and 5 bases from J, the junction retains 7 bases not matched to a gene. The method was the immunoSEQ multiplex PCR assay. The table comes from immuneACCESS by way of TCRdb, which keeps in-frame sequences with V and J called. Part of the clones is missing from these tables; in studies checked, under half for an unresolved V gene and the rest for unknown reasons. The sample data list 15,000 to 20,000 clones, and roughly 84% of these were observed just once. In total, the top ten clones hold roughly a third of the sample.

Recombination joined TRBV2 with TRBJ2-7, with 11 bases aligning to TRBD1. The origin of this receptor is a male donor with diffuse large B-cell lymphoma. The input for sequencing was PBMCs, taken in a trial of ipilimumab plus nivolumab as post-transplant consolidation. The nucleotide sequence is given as TGTGCCAGCATAGGGACAGGGGGTAGGAACGAGCAGTACTTC. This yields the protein CASIGTGGRNEQYF.